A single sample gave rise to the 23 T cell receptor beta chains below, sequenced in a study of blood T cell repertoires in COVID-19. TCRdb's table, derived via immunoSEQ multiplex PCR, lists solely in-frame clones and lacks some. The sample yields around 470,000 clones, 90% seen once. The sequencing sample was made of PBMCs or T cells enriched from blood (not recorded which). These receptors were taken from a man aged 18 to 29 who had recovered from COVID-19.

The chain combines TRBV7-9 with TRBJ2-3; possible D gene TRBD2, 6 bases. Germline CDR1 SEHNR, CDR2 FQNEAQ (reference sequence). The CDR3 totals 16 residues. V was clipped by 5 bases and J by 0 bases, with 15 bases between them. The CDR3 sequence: CASSRPTSSSTDTQYF. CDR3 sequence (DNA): TGTGCCAGCAGCCGACCTACTAGCTCTAGCACAGATACGCAGTATTTT.

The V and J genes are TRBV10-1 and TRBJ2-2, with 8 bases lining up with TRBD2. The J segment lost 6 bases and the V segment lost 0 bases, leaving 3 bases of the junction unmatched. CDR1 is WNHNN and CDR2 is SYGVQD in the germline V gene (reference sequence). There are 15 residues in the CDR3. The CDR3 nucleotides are TGCGCCAGCAGTGAGTCGAGCGGGAGAGCCGGGGAGCTGTTTTTT. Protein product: CASSESSGRAGELFF.

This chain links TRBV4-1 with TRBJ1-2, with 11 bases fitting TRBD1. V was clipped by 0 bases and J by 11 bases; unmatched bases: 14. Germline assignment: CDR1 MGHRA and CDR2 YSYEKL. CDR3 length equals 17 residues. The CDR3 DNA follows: TGCGCCAGCAGCCAAGACGGGACAGGGGGATTGGGTGCTGTATACACCTTC. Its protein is CASSQDGTGGLGAVYTF.

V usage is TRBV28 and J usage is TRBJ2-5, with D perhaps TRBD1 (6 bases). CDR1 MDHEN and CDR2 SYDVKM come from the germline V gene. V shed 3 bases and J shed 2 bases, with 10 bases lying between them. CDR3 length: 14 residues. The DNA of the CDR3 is TGTGCCAGCAGTTTCCGGGACAATCAAGAGACCCAGTACTTC. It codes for CASSFRDNQETQYF.

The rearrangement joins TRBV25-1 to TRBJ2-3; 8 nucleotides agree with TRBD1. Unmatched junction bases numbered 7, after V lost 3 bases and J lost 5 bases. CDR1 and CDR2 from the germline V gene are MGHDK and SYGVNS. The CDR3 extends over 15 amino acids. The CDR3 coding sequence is TGTGCCAGCAGTGATATCTCCAGGGGGCTAGATACGCAGTATTTT. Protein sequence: CASSDISRGLDTQYF.

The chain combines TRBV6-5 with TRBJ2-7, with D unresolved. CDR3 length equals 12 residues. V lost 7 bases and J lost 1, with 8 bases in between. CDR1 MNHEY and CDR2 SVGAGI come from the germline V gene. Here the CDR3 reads CASNPESYEQYF. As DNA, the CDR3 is TGTGCCAGCAACCCAGAATCCTACGAGCAGTACTTC.

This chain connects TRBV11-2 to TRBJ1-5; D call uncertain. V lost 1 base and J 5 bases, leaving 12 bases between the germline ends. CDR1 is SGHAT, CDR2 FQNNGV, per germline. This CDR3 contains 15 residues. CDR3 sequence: CASSLAPFGHQPQHF. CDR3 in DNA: TGTGCCAGCAGCTTAGCTCCGTTTGGGCATCAGCCCCAGCATTTT.

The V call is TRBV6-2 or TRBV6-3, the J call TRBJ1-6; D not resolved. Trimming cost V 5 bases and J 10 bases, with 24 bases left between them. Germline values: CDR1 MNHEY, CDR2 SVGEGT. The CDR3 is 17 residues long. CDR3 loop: CASSTHKWGSGKSPLHF. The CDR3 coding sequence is TGTGCCAGCAGTACCCATAAGTGGGGATCGGGGAAATCACCCCTCCACTTT.

The CDR3 here is CASSQLQLANTGELFF. The CDR3 bases are TGTGCCAGCAGTCAACTACAACTAGCGAACACCGGGGAGCTGTTTTTT. V is TRBV6-2 or TRBV6-3 and J is TRBJ2-2, with D perhaps TRBD2 (5 bases). Trimming cost V 5 bases and J 0 bases, with 13 bases left between them. CDR1 MNHEY and CDR2 SVGEGT come from the germline V gene. The CDR3 spans 16 residues.

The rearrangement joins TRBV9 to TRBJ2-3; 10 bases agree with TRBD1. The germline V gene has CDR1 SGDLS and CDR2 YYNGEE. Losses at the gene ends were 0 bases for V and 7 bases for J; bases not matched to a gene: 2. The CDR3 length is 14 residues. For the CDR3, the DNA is TGTGCCAGCAGCGTAGGGGACAGGGGAAATACGCAGTATTTT. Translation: CASSVGDRGNTQYF.

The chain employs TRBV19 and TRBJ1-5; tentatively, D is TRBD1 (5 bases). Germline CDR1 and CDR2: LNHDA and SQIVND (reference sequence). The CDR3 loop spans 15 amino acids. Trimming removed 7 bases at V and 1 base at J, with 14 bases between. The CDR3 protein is CASTGNDLSNQPQHF. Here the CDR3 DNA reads TGTGCCAGTACAGGGAACGATTTGAGCAATCAGCCCCAGCATTTT.

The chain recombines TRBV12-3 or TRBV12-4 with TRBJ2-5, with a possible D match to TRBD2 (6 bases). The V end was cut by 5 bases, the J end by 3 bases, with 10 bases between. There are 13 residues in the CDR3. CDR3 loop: CASSAGPKETQYF. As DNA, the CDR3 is TGTGCCAGCAGTGCGGGACCCAAAGAGACCCAGTACTTC.

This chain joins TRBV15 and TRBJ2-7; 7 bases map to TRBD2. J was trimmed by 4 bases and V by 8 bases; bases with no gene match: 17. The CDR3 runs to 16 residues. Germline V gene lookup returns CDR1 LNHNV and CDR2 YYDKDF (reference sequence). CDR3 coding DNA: TGTGCCACCCGGGAGCATCCAGGACTAGTCGGTTACGAGCAGTACTTC. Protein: CATREHPGLVGYEQYF.

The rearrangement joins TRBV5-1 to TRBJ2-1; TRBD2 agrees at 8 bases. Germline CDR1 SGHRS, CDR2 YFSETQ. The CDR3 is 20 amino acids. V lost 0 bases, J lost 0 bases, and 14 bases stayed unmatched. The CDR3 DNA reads TGCGCCAGCAGCTTGGCGGGAGGGCCTACTTATACCACCTCCTACAATGAGCAGTTCTTC. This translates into CASSLAGGPTYTTSYNEQFF.

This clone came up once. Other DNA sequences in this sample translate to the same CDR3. The CDR3 loop reads CAISESPENYGYTF. The CDR3 nucleotides read TGTGCCATCAGTGAGTCGCCAGAAAACTATGGCTACACCTTC. V usage is TRBV10-3 and J usage is TRBJ1-2; D is unclear. Deletions cut 0 bases from V and 2 bases from J, with 7 bases between. The germline gives CDR1 ENHRY, CDR2 SYGVKD. This CDR3 has 14 residues.

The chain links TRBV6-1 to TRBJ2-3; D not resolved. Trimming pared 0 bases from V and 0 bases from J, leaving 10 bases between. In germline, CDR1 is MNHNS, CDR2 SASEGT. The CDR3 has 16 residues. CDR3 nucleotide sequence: TGTGCCAGCAGTGAAGCGGGCACCCCTAGCACAGATACGCAGTATTTT. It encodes CASSEAGTPSTDTQYF.

The DNA for the CDR3 is TGTGCCAGCTCACCAAGGGGGAACCTCGAGACCCAGTACTTC. Amino acid sequence: CASSPRGNLETQYF. V and J are TRBV18 and TRBJ2-5, with a tentative D call TRBD1 (6 bases). This CDR3 region has 14 residues. Germline V gene sequence: CDR1 KGHSH, CDR2 LQKENI. V lost 2 bases to trimming and J lost 5 bases, with 12 bases between them.

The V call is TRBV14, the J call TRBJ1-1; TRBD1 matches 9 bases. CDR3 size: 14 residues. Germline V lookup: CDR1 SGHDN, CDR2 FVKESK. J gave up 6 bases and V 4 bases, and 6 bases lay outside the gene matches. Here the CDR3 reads CASSPDRGRPEAFF. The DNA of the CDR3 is TGTGCCAGCAGCCCCGACAGGGGGAGGCCTGAAGCTTTCTTT. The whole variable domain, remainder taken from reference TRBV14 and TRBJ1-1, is EAGVTQFPSHSVIEKGQTVTLRCDPISGHDNLYWYRRVMGKEIKFLLHFVKESKQDESGMPNNRFLAERTGGTYSTLKVQPAELEDSGVYFCASSPDRGRPEAFFGQGTRLTVV.

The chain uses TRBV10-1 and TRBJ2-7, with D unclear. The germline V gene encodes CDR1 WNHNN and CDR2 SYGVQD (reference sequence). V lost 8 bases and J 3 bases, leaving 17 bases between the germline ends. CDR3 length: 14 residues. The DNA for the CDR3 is TGCGCCAGCCGTTTAAAACCTTACTTCTACGAGCAGTACTTC. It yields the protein CASRLKPYFYEQYF.

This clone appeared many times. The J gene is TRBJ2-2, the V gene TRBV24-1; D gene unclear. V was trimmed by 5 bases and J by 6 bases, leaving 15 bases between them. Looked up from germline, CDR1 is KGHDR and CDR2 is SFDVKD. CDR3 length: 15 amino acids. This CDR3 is CATSGLGWLPGELFF. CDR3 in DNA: TGTGCCACCAGTGGCTTGGGCTGGCTGCCCGGGGAGCTGTTTTTT.

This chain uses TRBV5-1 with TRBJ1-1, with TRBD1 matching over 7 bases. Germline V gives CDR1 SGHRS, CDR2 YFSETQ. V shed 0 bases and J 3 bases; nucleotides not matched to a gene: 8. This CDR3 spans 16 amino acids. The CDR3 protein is CASSLVGQMQDTEAFF. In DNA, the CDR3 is TGCGCCAGCAGCTTGGTGGGACAGATGCAGGACACTGAAGCTTTCTTT.

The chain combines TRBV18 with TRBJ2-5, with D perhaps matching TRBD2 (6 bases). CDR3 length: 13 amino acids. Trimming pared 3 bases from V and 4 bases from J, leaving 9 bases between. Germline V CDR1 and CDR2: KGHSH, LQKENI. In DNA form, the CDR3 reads TGTGCCAGCTCACCCCTGGGGGGAGAGACCCAGTACTTC. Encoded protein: CASSPLGGETQYF.

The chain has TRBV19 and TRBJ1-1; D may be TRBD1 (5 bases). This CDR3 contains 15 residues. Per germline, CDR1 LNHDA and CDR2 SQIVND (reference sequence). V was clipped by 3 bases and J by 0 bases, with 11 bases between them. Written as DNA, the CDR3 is TGTGCCAGTAGTATTCGGGGGAGTCTGAACACTGAAGCTTTCTTT. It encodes CASSIRGSLNTEAFF.